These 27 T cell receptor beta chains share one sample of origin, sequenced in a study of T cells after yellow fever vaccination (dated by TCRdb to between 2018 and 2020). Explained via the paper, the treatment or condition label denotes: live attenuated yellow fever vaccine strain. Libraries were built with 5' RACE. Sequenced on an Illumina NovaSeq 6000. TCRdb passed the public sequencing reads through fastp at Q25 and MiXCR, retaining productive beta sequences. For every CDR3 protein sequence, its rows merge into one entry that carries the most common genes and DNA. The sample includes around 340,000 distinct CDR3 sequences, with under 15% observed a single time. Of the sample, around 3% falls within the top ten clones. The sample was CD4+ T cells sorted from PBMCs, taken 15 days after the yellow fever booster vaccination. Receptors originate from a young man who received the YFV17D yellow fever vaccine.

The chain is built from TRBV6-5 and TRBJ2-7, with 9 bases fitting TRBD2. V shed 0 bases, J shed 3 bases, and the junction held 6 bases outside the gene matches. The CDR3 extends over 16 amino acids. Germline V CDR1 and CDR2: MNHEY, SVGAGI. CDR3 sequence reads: CASSYSTLAGVYEQYF. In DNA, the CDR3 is TGTGCCAGCAGTTACTCGACCTTAGCGGGGGTCTACGAGCAGTACTTC.

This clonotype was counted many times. The CDR3, as DNA: TGCAGCGTTGGGGTCCGAGATACGCAGTATTTT. It encodes CSVGVRDTQYF. The genes are TRBV29-1 and TRBJ2-3; D uncertain. The CDR3 length is 11 residues. CDR1 is SQVTM and CDR2 is ANQGSEA in the germline V gene. The V gene lost 4 bases and the J gene lost 5 bases, with 7 bases spanning the gap.

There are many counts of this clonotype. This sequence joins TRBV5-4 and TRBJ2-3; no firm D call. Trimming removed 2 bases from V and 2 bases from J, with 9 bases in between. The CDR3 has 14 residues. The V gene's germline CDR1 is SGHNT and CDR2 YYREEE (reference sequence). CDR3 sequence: CASSFPEITDTQYF. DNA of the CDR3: TGTGCCAGCAGCTTTCCCGAGATCACAGATACGCAGTATTTT.

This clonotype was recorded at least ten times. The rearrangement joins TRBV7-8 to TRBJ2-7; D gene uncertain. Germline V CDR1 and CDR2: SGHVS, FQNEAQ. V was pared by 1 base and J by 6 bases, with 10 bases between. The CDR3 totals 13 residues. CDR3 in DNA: TGTGCCAGCAGCTTAGAGGTCCTTGCCGAGCAGTACGTC. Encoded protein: CASSLEVLAEQYV.

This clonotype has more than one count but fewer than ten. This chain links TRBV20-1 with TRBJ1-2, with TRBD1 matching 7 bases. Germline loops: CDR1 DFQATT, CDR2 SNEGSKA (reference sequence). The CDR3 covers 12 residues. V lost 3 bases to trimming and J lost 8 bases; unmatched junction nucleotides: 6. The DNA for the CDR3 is TGCAGTGCTAGCGACAGGGCCTACGGCTACACCTTC. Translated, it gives CSASDRAYGYTF.

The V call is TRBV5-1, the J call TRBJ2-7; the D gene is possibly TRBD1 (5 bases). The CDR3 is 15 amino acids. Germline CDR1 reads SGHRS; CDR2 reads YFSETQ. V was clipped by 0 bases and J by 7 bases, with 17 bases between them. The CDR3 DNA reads TGCGCCAGCAGCTTGGAGGGGTACCGCTCGGCAGAGCAGTACTTC. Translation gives CASSLEGYRSAEQYF.

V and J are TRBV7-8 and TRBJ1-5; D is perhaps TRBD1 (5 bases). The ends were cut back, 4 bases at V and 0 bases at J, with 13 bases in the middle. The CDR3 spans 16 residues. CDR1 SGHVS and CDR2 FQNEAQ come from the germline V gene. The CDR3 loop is CASSSQGPNSNQPQHF. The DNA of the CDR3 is TGTGCCAGCAGCTCCCAGGGTCCCAATAGCAATCAGCCCCAGCATTTT.

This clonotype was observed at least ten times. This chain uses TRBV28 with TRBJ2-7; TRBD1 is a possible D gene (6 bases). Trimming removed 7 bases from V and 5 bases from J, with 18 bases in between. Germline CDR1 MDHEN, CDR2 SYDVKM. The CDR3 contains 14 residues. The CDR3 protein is CASTPSQGIDEQYV. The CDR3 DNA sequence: TGTGCCAGCACTCCAAGTCAGGGGATCGACGAGCAGTACGTC.

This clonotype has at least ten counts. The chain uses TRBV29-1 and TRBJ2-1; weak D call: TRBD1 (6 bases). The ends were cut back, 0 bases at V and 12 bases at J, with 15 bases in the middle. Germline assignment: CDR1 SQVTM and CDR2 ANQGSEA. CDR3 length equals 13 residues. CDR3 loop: CSVEELEGGAQFF. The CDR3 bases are TGCAGCGTTGAAGAGCTGGAAGGGGGTGCGCAGTTCTTC.

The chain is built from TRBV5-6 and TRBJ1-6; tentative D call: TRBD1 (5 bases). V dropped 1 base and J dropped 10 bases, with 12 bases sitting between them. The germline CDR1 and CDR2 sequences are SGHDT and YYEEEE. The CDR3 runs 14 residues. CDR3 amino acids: CASSLLGRDSPLHF. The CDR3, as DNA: TGTGCCAGCAGCTTGTTGGGCAGGGACTCACCCCTCCACTTT.

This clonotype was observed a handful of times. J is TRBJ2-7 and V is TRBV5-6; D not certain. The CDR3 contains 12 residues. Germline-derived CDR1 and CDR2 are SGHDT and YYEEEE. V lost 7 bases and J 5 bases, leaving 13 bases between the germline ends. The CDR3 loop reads CASGVSRHEQYF. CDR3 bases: TGTGCCAGCGGGGTATCACGGCACGAGCAGTACTTC. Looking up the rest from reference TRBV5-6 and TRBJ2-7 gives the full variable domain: DAGVTQSPTHLIKTRGQQVTLRCSPKSGHDTVSWYQQALGQGPQFIFQYYEEEERQRGNFPDRFSGHQFPNYSSELNVNALLLGDSALYLCASGVSRHEQYFGPGTRLTVT.

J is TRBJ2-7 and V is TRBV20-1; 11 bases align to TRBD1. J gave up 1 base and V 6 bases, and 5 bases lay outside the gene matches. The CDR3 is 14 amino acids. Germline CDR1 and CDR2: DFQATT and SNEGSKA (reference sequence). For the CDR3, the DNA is TGCAGTGCAGCCGGGACAGGGGGGTCCTACGAGCAGTACTTC. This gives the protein CSAAGTGGSYEQYF.

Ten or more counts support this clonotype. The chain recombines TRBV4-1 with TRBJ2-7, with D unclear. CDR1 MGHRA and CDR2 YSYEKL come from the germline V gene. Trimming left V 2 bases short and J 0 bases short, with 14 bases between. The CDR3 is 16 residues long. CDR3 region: CASSQLRSSHSYEQYF. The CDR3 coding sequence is TGCGCCAGCAGCCAATTGCGGTCCTCTCACTCCTACGAGCAGTACTTC.

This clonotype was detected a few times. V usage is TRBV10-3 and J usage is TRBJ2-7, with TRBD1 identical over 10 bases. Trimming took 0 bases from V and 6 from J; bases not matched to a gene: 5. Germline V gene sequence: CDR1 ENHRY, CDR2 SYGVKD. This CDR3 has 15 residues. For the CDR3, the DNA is TGTGCCATCAGTGAGTCGGGGACAGGGGACCCCGAGCAGTACTTC. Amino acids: CAISESGTGDPEQYF.

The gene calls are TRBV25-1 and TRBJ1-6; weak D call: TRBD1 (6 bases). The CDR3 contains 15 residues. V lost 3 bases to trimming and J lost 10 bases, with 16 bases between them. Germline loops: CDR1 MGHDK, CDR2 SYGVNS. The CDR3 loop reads CASSEGQGIGSPLHF. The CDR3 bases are TGTGCCAGCAGTGAGGGCCAGGGGATAGGATCACCCCTCCACTTT.

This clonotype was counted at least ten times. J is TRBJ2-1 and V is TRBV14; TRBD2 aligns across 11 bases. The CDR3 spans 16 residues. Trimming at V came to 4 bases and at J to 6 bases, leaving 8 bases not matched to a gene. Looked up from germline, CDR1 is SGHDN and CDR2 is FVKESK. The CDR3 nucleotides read TGTGCCAGCAGCCGAGGGTTACTAGCGGGGGCCAATGAGCAGTTCTTC. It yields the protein CASSRGLLAGANEQFF.

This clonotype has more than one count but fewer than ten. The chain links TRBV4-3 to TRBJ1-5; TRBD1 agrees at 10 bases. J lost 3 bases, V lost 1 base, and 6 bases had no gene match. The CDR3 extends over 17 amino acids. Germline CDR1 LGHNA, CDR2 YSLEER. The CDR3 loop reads CASSQGVGTGVNQPQHF. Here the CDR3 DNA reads TGCGCCAGCAGCCAAGGCGTTGGGACAGGGGTCAATCAGCCCCAGCATTTT.

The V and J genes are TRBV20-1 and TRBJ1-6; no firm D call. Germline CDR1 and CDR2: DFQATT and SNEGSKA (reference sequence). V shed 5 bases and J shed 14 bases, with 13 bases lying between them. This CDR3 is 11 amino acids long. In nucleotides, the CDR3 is TGCAGTGCTGGTGCTGTAGGAGCCCTCCACTTT. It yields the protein CSAGAVGALHF.

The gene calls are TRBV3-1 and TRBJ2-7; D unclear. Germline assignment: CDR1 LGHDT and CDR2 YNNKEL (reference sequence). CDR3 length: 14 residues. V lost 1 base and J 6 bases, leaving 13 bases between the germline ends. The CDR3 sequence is CASSQGDRASEQYF. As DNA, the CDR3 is TGTGCCAGCAGCCAAGGGGATAGGGCAAGCGAGCAGTACTTC.

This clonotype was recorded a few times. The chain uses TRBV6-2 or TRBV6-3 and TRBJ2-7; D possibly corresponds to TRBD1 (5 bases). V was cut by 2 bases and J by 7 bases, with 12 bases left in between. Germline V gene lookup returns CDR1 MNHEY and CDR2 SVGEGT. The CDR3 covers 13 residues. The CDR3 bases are TGTGCCAGCAGTTACCGACAGCAGGGAGAGCAGTACGTC. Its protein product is CASSYRQQGEQYV.

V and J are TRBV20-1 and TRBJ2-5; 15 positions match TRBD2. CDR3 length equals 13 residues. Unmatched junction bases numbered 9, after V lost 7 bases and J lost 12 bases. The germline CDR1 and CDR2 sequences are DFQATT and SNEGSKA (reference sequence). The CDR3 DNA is TGCAGTGGGATAAGGACTAGCGGGGGGGTAGAGTACTTC. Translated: CSGIRTSGGVEYF.

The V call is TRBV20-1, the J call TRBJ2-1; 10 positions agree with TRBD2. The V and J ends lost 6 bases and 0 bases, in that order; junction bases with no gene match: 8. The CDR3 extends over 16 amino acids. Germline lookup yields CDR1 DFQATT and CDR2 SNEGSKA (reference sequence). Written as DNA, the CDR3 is TGCAGTGCGGGGGCGGCTAGCGGGGGCTCCTACAATGAGCAGTTCTTC. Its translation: CSAGAASGGSYNEQFF.

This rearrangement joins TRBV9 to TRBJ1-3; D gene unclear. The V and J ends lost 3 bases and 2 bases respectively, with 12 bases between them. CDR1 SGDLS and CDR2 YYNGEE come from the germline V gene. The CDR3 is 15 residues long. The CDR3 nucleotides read TGTGCCAGCAGCGGGGGAGGAGGGCCTGGAAACACCATATATTTT. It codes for CASSGGGGPGNTIYF. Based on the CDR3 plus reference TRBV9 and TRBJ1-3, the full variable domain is DSGVTQTPKHLITATGQRVTLRCSPRSGDLSVYWYQQSLDQGLQFLIQYYNGEERAKGNILERFSAQQFPDLHSELNLSSLELGDSALYFCASSGGGGPGNTIYFGEGSWLTVV.

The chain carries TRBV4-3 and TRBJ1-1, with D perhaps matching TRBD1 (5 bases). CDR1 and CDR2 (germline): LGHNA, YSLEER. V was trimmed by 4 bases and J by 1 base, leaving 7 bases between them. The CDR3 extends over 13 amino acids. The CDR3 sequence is CASSPDTNTEAFF. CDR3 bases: TGCGCCAGCAGCCCGGACACGAACACTGAAGCTTTCTTT.

The CDR3 sequence is CAIKGPWDTEAFF. The DNA for the CDR3 is TGTGCCATCAAGGGCCCCTGGGACACTGAAGCTTTCTTT. This chain joins TRBV10-3 and TRBJ1-1; D uncertain. Trimming took 7 bases from V and 3 from J, leaving 12 bases between them. This CDR3 contains 13 residues. Germline lookup yields CDR1 ENHRY and CDR2 SYGVKD.

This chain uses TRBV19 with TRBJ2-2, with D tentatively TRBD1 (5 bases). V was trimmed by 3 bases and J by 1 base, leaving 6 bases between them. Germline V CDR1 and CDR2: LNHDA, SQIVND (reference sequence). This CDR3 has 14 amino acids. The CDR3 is CASSIGQNTGELFF. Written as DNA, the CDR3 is TGTGCCAGTAGTATTGGACAGAACACCGGGGAGCTGTTTTTT.

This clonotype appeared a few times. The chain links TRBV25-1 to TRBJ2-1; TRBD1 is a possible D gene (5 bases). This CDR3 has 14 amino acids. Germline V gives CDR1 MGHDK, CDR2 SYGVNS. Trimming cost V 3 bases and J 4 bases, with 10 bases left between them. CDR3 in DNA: TGTGCCAGCAGTGAGGCAGGGCCGTACAATGAGCAGTTCTTC. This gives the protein CASSEAGPYNEQFF.